This entry lists 15 T cell receptor beta chains sequenced from one sample in a study of T cells in Graves' hyperthyroidism and ophthalmopathy. RNA transcripts yielded amplified TCR beta CDR3 regions. The primer set for the first-round RT-PCR of the TCR CDR3 was HTBI. TCRdb re-called the multiplex PCR reads through MiXCR, storing one row per CDR3 protein. There are roughly 740,000 distinct CDR3 sequences in the sample; around 15% occur only once, and approximately 8.4% lies in the top ten. The sequencing sample was made of blood. The source is a man aged 18-30 years with Graves' hyperthyroidism.

This clonotype was counted at least ten times. The V and J genes are TRBV6-1 and TRBJ2-7, with 7 bases that match TRBD1. J gave up 1 base and V 7 bases, and 13 bases lay outside the gene matches. CDR3 size: 16 residues. Germline CDR1 and CDR2: MNHNS and SASEGT. CDR3 region: CASTDPDREISYEQYF. CDR3 DNA sequence: TGTGCCAGCACCGACCCCGACAGGGAGATTTCCTACGAGCAGTACTTC.

This clonotype was detected only once. The chain carries TRBV5-8 and TRBJ1-5, with unresolved D. CDR1 and CDR2 (germline): SGHTS, YDEGEE. Between the trimmed V and J ends, which lost 1 base and 3 bases, there was a span of 8 bases. The CDR3 spans 14 residues. The CDR3 DNA follows: TGTGCCAGCAGCTTGCGGGCCCTCAATCAGCCCCAGCATTTT. Amino acid sequence: CASSLRALNQPQHF.

This clonotype came up many times. The rearrangement links TRBV28 to TRBJ1-2, with 7 bases aligning to TRBD1. The CDR3 length is 14 residues. The junction had 6 bases not matched to a gene; V was cut back by 0 bases and J by 8 bases. In germline, CDR1 is MDHEN, CDR2 SYDVKM. CDR3 loop: CASSLWTGSGGYTF. The CDR3 nucleotides are TGTGCCAGCAGTTTATGGACAGGGTCTGGCGGCTACACCTTC.

The chain couples TRBV7-9 to TRBJ2-1; the match to TRBD2 covers 7 bases. V shed 11 bases, J shed 12 bases, and the junction held 10 bases outside the gene matches. Germline assignment: CDR1 SEHNR and CDR2 FQNEAQ (reference sequence). The CDR3 contains 11 residues. CDR3 protein: CAGHRGSGQFF. Here the CDR3 DNA reads TGTGCCGGTCACCGCGGGAGTGGGCAGTTCTTC.

The rearrangement links TRBV12-3 or TRBV12-4 to TRBJ1-6; 7 bases are shared with TRBD1. Trimming removed 6 bases from V and 5 bases from J; junction bases left unmatched: 7. The CDR3 contains 15 residues. In DNA, the CDR3 is TGTGCCAGCAGGACGGGGACAGTCAATAATTCACCCCTCCACTTT. The encoded protein is CASRTGTVNNSPLHF.

This clonotype was recorded a few times. The chain has TRBV6-5 and TRBJ1-1, with 7 bases that match TRBD1. The V gene end was trimmed by 0 bases and the J gene end by 0 bases; junction bases not matched to a gene: 4. The CDR3 contains 16 residues. Per germline, CDR1 MNHEY and CDR2 SVGAGI. CDR3 nucleotide sequence: TGTGCCAGCAGTTACTCGACAGGGTGGATGAACACTGAAGCTTTCTTT. This encodes CASSYSTGWMNTEAFF.

The chain recombines TRBV9 with TRBJ1-1, with D possibly matching TRBD1 (6 bases). CDR3 length: 16 amino acids. The V and J ends lost 4 bases and 3 bases respectively, with 19 bases between them. In germline, CDR1 is SGDLS, CDR2 YYNGEE. The CDR3 here is CASSTRGGGTDTEAFF. The DNA of the CDR3 is TGTGCCAGCAGCACAAGGGGAGGGGGGACCGACACTGAAGCTTTCTTT.

As for this clonotype: Given a much more abundant clone one base away, this may be a read error. The chain carries TRBV2 and TRBJ1-2, with a tentative D call TRBD1 (6 bases). The CDR3 contains 13 residues. Trimming shortened V by 6 bases and J by 4 bases, and 12 bases separated the two germline ends. CDR1 and CDR2 from the germline V gene are SNHLY and FYNNEI. CDR3 in DNA: TGTGCCAGCAGGGGGGCAGGCGTCTATGGCTACACCTTC. As protein: CASRGAGVYGYTF. Together with reference TRBV2 and TRBJ1-2, the CDR3 gives the full variable domain: EPEVTQTPSHQVTQMGQEVILRCVPISNHLYFYWYRQILGQKVEFLVSFYNNEISEKSEIFDDQFSVERPDGSNFTLKIRSTKLEDSAMYFCASRGAGVYGYTFGSGTRLTVV.

This clonotype has ten or more counts. The V and J genes are TRBV28 and TRBJ2-1; TRBD2 matches at 7 bases. Trimming removed 3 bases from V and 7 bases from J; junction bases left unmatched: 3. Germline values: CDR1 MDHEN, CDR2 SYDVKM. The CDR3 has 13 residues. CDR3 sequence reads: CASSLSGINEQFF. As DNA, the CDR3 is TGTGCCAGCAGTTTGAGCGGGATTAATGAGCAGTTCTTC.

This clonotype has just a few counts. This chain joins TRBV12-3 or TRBV12-4 and TRBJ2-7; tentative D call: TRBD2 (5 bases). This CDR3 is 13 amino acids long. Between the trimmed V and J ends, which lost 3 bases and 2 bases, there was a span of 8 bases. The CDR3 loop is CASSFGSAYEQYF. For the CDR3, the DNA is TGTGCCAGCAGTTTTGGTAGCGCCTACGAGCAGTACTTC.

This clonotype was counted ten times or more. This chain uses TRBV2 with TRBJ1-2; D is uncertain. This CDR3 is built from 13 residues. Germline V lookup: CDR1 SNHLY, CDR2 FYNNEI. V lost 7 bases and J lost 8, with 17 bases in between. The CDR3 DNA follows: TGTGCCAGCAAAAGGGCGCGAGACGGAGGCTACACCTTC. It yields the protein CASKRARDGGYTF.

This clonotype was seen only a few times. This chain connects TRBV19 to TRBJ1-2; D call uncertain. Germline CDR1 is LNHDA and CDR2 is SQIVND (reference sequence). CDR3 length: 13 residues. V lost 2 bases to trimming and J lost 8 bases, with 12 bases between them. The CDR3 spells CASSIQLRAGYTF. The CDR3 DNA sequence: TGTGCCAGTAGTATACAACTCCGGGCCGGCTACACCTTC.

There are many counts of this clonotype. The chain combines TRBV3-1 with TRBJ2-5; 7 bases line up with TRBD2. The ends lost 3 bases at V and 3 bases at J; junction bases unmatched: 4. CDR1 LGHDT and CDR2 YNNKEL come from the germline V gene (reference sequence). There are 14 residues in the CDR3. The CDR3 nucleotides read TGTGCCAGCAGCCAGGGACTACCGAAAGAGACCCAGTACTTC. Protein: CASSQGLPKETQYF.

This clonotype was detected a few times. Possible read error: a much larger clone is one base away. The chain has TRBV11-3 and TRBJ2-1; 10 bases are shared with TRBD2. This CDR3 comprises 15 residues. V lost 7 bases, J lost 9 bases, and 12 bases stayed unmatched. Germline V gene sequence: CDR1 SGHNT, CDR2 YENEEA. The CDR3 sequence is CASKNSGRPGGEQFF. CDR3 bases: TGTGCCAGCAAAAATAGCGGGAGGCCCGGGGGTGAGCAGTTCTTC. The full variable domain, with the rest looked up from reference TRBV11-3 and TRBJ2-1, is EAGVVQSPRYKIIEKKQPVAFWCNPISGHNTLYWYLQNLGQGPELLIRYENEEAVDDSQLPKDRFSAERLKGVDSTLKIQPAELGDSAVYLCASKNSGRPGGEQFFGPGTRLTVL.

This clonotype was detected many times. V usage is TRBV20-1 and J usage is TRBJ1-5, with D unresolved. The germline gives CDR1 DFQATT, CDR2 SNEGSKA (reference sequence). The CDR3 runs to 15 residues. Trimming removed 3 bases from V and 1 base from J, with 13 bases in between. CDR3 nucleotide sequence: TGCAGTGCTAGGCTTTCGGGGTTAAGCAATCAGCCCCAGCATTTT. Its protein is CSARLSGLSNQPQHF.